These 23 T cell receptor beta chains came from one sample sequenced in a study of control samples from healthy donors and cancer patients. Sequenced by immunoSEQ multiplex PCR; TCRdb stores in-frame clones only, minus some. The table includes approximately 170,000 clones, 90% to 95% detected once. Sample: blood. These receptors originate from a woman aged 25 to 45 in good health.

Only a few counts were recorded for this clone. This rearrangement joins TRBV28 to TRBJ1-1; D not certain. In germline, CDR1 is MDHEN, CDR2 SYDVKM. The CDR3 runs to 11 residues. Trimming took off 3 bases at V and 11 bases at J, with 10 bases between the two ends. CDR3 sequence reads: CASSFPTPAFF. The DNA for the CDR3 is TGTGCCAGCAGTTTCCCGACTCCGGCTTTCTTT.

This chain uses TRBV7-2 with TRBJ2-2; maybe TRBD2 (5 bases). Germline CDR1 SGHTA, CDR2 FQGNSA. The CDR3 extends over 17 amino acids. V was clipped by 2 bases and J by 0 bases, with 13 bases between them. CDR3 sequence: CASSLMGGFANTGELFF. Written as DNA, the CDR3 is TGTGCCAGCAGCTTAATGGGCGGGTTCGCGAACACCGGGGAGCTGTTTTTT.

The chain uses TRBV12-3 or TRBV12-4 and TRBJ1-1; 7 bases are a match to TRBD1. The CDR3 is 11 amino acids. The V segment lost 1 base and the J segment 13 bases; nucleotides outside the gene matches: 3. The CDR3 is CASSLGDRVFF. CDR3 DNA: TGTGCCAGCAGTTTAGGGGACAGAGTTTTCTTT.

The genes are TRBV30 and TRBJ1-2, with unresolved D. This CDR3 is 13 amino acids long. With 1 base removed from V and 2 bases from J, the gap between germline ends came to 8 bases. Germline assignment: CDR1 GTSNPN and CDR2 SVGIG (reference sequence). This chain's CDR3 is CAWSAQKNYGYTF. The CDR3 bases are TGTGCCTGGAGTGCGCAGAAAAACTATGGCTACACCTTC.

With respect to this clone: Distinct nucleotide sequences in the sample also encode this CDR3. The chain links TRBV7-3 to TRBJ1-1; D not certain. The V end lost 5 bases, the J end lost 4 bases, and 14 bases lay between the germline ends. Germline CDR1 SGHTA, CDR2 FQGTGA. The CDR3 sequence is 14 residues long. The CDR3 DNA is TGTGCCAGCAGCATCACGGGCGGGTCCACTGAAGCTTTCTTT. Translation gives CASSITGGSTEAFF.

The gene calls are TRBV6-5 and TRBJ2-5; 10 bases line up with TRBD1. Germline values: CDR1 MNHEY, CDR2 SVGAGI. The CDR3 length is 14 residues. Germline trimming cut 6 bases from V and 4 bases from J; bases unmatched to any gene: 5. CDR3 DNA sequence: TGTGCCAGCAGATTAGACAGGGGGCCAGAGACCCAGTACTTC. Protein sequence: CASRLDRGPETQYF.

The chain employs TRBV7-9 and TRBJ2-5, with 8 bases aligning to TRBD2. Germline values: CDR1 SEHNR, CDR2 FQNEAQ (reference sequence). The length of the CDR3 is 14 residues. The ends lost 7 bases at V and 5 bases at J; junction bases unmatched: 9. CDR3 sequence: CASTKAGESETQYF. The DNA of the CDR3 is TGTGCCAGCACCAAAGCGGGAGAGTCTGAGACCCAGTACTTC.

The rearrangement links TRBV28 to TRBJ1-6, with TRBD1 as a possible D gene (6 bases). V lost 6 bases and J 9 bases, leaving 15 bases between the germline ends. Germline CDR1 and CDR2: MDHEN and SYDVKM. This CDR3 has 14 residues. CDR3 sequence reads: CASSSGQLVSPLHF. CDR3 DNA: TGTGCCAGCAGCTCGGGACAACTCGTTTCACCCCTCCACTTT.

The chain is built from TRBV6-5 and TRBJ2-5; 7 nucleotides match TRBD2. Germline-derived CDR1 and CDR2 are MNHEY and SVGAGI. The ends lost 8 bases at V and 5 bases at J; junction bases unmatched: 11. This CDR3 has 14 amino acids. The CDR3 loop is CASLAAPVGETQYF. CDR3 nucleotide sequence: TGTGCCAGCCTAGCGGCCCCGGTGGGGGAGACCCAGTACTTC.

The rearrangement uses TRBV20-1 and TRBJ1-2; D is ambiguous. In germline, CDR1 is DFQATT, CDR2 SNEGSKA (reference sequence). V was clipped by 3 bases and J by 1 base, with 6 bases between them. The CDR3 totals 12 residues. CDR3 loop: CSASTVNYGYTF. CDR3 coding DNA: TGCAGTGCTAGTACAGTTAACTATGGCTACACCTTC.

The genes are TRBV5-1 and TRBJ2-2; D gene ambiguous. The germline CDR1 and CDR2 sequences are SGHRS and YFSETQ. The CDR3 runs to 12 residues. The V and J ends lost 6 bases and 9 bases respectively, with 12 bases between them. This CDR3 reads CASNPDVRELFF. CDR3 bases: TGCGCCAGCAACCCTGACGTAAGGGAGCTGTTTTTT.

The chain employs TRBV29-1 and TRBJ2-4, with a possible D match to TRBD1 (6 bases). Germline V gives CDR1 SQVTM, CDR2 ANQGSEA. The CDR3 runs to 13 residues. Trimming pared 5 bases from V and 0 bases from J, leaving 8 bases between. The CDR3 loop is CSVRGLAKNIQYF. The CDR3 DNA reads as TGCAGCGTTAGGGGGTTAGCCAAAAACATTCAGTACTTC.

CDR3 loop: CASSQGGASYEQYF. The CDR3 nucleotides are TGCGCCAGCAGCCAGGGTGGGGCCTCCTACGAGCAGTACTTC. The V call is TRBV4-3, the J call TRBJ2-7; D perhaps matches TRBD1 (5 bases). The CDR3 length is 14 residues. Germline V CDR1 and CDR2: LGHNA, YSLEER. V was shortened by 3 bases and J by 0 bases, with 9 bases between the two germline ends.

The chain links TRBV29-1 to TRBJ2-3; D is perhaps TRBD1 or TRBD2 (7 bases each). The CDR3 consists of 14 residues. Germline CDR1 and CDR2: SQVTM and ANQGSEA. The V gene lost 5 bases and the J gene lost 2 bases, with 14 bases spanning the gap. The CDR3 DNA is TGCAGCGTTCGACAGGGAGGGAACACAGATACGCAGTATTTT. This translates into CSVRQGGNTDTQYF.

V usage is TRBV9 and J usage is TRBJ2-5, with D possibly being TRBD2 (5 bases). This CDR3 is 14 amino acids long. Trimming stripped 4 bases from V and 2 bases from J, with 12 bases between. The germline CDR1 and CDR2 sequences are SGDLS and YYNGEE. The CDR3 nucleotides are TGTGCCAGCAGCCCCACCAGCGGACAAGAGACCCAGTACTTC. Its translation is CASSPTSGQETQYF.

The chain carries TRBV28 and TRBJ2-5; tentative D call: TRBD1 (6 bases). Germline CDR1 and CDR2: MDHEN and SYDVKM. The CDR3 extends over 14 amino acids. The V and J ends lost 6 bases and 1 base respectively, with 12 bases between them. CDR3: CASRLSGVQETQYF. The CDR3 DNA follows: TGTGCCAGCAGGCTTTCAGGGGTCCAAGAGACCCAGTACTTC.

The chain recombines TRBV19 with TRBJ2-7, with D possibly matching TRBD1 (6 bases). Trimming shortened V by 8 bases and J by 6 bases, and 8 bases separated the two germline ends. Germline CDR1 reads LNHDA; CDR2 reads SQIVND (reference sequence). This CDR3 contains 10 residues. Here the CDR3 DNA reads TGTGCCAGTGGGGGCTCCGAGCAGTACTTC. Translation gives CASGGSEQYF.

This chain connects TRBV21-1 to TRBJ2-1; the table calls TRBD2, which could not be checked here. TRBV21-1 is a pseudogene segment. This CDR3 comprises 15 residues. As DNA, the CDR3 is TGTGCCAGCAGCAAAGACCGGAGCTCCTACAATGAGCAGTTCTTC. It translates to CASSKDRSSYNEQFF.

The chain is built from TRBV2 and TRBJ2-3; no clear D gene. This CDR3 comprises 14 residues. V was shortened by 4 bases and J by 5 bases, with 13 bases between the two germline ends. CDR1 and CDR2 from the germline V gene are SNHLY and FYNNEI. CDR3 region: CASSVRWTQDTQYF. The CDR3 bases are TGTGCCAGCAGTGTCCGTTGGACCCAAGATACGCAGTATTTT.

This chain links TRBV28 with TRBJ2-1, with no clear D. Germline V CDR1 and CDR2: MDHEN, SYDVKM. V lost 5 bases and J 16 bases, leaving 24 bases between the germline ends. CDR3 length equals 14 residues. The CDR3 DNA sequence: TGTGCCAGCAGTAAAATGGACGACCGGTTCGATCAATTCTTC. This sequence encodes CASSKMDDRFDQFF.

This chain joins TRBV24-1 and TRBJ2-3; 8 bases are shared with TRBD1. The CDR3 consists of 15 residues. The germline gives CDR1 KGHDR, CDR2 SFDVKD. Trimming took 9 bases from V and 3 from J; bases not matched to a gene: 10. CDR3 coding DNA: TGTGCCACCCTGGCCGGACAGGGCCCAACAGATACGCAGTATTTT. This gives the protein CATLAGQGPTDTQYF.

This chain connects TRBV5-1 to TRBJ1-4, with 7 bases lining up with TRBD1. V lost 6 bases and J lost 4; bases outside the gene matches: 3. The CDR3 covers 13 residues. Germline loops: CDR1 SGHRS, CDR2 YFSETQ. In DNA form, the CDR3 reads TGCGCCAGCAACCAGGGGGATAATGAAAAACTGTTTTTT. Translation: CASNQGDNEKLFF.

The CDR3 DNA follows: TGTGCCAGCAGCTTAGTGGGACAAATCATGAACACTGAAGCTTTCTTT. This sequence encodes CASSLVGQIMNTEAFF. The rearrangement joins TRBV7-9 to TRBJ1-1; weak D call: TRBD1 (6 bases). CDR1 and CDR2 from the germline V gene are SEHNR and FQNEAQ (reference sequence). This CDR3 spans 16 amino acids. Trimming removed 1 base at V and 0 bases at J, with 12 bases between.